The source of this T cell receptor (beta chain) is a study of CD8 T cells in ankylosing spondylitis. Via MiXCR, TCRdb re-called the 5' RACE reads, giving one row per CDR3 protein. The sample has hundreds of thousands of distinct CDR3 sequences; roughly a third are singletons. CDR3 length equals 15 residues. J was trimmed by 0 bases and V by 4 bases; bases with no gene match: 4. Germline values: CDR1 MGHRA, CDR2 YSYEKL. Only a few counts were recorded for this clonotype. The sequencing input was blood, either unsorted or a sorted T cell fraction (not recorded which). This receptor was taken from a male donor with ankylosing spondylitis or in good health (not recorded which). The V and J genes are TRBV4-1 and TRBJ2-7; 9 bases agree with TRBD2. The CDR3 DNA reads TGCGCCAGCAGCCCGACTAGCGGCCCCTCCTACGAGCAGTACTTC. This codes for CASSPTSGPSYEQYF.